The present T cell receptor (beta chain) was sequenced within a study of CD8+ T cells in alopecia areata. The study's findings and limits: Scalp sample sequencing also detects resident alphabeta T cells of normal skin. Clonality in lesional scalp, especially alopecia totalis/universalis, exceeded that of normal scalp. Mouse data revealed clearer TCR sharing than patient data did, a gap possibly tied to HLA.

V was clipped by 8 bases and J by 2 bases, with 4 bases between them. Germline values: CDR1 WSHSY, CDR2 SAAADI. CDR3 size: 11 residues. CD4+ and CD8+ T cells were sorted from PBMCs stained for CD3, CD4 and CD8. With respect to this clone: The target antigen is unknown.

Extracted RNA was reverse transcribed into cDNA, the sequencing template. Sequencing used immunoSEQ multiplex PCR; TCRdb keeps in-frame clones, though not all of them. The sample includes around 210,000 clones, just over 55% of them seen just once. The chain couples TRBV10-2 to TRBJ1-5, with D hard to call. The sequenced sample was CD8+ T cells sorted from blood. The receptor comes from a human donor in good health. The CDR3 loop reads CASGGNQPQHF. CDR3 DNA: TGCGCCAGCGGAGGCAATCAGCCCCAGCATTTT.